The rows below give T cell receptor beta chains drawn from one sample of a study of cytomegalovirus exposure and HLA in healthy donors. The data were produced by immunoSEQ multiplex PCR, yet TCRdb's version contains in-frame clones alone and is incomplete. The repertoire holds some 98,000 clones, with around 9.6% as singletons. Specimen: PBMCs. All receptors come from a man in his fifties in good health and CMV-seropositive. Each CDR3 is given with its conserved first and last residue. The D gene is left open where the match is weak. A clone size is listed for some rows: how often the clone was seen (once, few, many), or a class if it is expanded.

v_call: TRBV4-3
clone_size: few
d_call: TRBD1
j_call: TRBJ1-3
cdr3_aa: CASSQGGQGFDTIYF
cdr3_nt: TGCGCCAGCAGCCAAGGGGGACAGGGTTTCGACACCATATATTTT

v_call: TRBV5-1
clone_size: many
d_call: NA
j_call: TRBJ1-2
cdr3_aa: CASSEDSLGFANYGYTF
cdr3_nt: TGCGCCAGCAGCGAGGACAGTCTAGGGTTTGCTAACTATGGCTACACCTTC

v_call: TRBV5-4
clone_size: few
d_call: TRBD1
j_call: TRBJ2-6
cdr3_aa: CASSWTGARSGANVLTF
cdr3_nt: TGTGCCAGCAGCTGGACAGGGGCCCGCTCTGGGGCCAACGTCCTGACTTTC

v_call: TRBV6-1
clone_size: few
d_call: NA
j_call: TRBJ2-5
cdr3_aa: CASSVARGGEETQYF
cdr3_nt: TGTGCCAGCAGTGTTGCCAGGGGAGGGGAAGAGACCCAGTACTTC

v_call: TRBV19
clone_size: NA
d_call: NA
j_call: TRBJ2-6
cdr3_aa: CASSTSSGANVLTF
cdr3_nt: TGTGCCAGTAGTACCAGCTCTGGGGCCAACGTCCTGACTTTC

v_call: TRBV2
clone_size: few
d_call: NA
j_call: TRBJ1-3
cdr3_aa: CASSEGRSSGNTIYF
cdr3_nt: TGTGCCAGCAGTGAAGGGCGGAGCTCTGGAAACACCATATATTTT

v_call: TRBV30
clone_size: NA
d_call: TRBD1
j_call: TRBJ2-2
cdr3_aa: CANRRQGSSGELFF
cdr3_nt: TGTGCCAATAGGAGACAGGGCAGCTCCGGGGAGCTGTTTTTT

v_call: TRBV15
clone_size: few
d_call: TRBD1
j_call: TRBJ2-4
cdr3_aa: CATSRGGTGSNIQYF
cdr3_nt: TGTGCCACCAGCAGGGGGGGGACAGGGAGTAACATTCAGTACTTC

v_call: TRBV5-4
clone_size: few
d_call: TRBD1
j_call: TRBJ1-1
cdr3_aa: CASSLFVTGVEAFF
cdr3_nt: TGTGCCAGCAGCTTGTTTGTGACAGGGGTTGAAGCTTTCTTT

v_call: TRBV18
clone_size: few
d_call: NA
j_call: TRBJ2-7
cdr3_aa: CASSPVGGPYEQYF
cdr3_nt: TGTGCCAGCTCACCAGTGGGGGGTCCCTACGAGCAGTACTTC

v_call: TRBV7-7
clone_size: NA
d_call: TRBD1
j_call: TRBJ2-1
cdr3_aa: CASSPGRGQNEQFF
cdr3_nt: TGTGCTAGCAGCCCAGGCAGGGGGCAGAATGAGCAGTTCTTC

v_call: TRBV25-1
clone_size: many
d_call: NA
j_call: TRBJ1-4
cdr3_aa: CASSEYWRGTNEKLFF
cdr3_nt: TGTGCCAGCAGTGAATATTGGCGGGGGACTAATGAAAAACTGTTTTTT

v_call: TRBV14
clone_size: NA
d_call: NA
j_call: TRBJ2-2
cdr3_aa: CASSRALNTGELFF
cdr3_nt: TGTGCCAGCAGCCGGGCTCTGAACACCGGGGAGCTGTTTTTT

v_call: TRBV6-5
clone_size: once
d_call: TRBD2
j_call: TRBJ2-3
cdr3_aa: CASSFSRSGIGDTQYF
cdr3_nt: TGTGCCAGCAGTTTTTCCCGTAGCGGGATAGGGGATACGCAGTATTTT

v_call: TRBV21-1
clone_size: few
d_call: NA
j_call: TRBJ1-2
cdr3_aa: CASSSRREGAPGYTF
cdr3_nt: TGTGCCAGCAGCTCCCGTCGGGAGGGGGCCCCTGGCTACACCTTC

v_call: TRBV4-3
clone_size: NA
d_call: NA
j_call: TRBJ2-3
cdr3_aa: CASSQDRTTGEYF
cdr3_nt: TGCGCCAGCAGCCAAGACAGGACCACGGGGGAGTATTTT

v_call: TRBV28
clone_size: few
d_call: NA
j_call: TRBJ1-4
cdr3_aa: CASIAELRTNEKLFF
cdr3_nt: TGTGCCAGCATAGCAGAACTTAGGACTAATGAAAAACTGTTTTTT

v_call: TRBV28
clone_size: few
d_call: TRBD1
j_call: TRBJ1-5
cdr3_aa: CAILRDRTNQPQHF
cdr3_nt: TGTGCCATTCTGAGGGACAGGACGAATCAGCCCCAGCATTTT

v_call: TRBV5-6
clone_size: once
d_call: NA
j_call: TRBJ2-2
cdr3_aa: CASSFWGGDTGELFF
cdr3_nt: TGTGCCAGCAGCTTTTGGGGGGGCGACACCGGGGAGCTGTTTTTT

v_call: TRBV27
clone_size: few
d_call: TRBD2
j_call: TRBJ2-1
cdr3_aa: CASGTSGYNEQFF
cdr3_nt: TGTGCCAGCGGGACTAGCGGTTACAATGAGCAGTTCTTC

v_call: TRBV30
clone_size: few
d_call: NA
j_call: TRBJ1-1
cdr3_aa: CAWSVSGRGAFF
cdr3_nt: TGTGCCTGGAGTGTATCCGGGCGGGGAGCTTTCTTT

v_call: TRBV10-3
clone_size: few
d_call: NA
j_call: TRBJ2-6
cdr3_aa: CGCSGRAGEGANVLTF
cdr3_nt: TGTGGCTGTAGCGGAAGGGCCGGAGAAGGGGCCAACGTCCTGACTTTC

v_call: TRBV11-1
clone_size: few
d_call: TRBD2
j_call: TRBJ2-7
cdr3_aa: CASSLAGYFETSGYEQYF
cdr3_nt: TGTGCCAGCAGCTTAGCGGGGTATTTTGAGACTAGCGGCTACGAGCAGTACTTC

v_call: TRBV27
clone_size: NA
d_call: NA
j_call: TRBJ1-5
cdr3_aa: CASSLGGAGGNQPQHF
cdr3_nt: TGTGCCAGCAGTCTAGGAGGAGCCGGGGGCAATCAGCCCCAGCATTTT

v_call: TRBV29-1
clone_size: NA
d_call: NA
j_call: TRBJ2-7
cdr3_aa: CSVEAGPYEQYF
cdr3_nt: TGCAGCGTTGAAGCGGGTCCTTACGAGCAGTACTTC

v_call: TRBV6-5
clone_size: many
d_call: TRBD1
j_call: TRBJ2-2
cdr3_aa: CASRQGGGNTGELFF
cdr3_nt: TGTGCCAGTAGACAGGGGGGAGGCAACACCGGGGAGCTGTTTTTT

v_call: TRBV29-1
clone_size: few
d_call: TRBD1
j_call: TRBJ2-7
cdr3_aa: CSVGQGADEQYF
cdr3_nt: TGCAGCGTTGGGCAGGGGGCGGATGAGCAGTACTTC

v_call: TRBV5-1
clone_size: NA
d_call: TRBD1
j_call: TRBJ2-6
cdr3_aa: CASSLGQVSGANVLTF
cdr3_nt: TGCGCCAGCAGCTTAGGACAGGTCTCTGGGGCCAACGTCCTGACTTTC

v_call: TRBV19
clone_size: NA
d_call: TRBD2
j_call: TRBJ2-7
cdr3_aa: CASSIGFGAGSYEQYF
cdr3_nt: TGTGCCAGTAGTATAGGGTTTGGAGCGGGGTCCTACGAGCAGTACTTC

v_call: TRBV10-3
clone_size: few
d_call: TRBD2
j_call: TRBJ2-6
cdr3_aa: CAISLAGNSGANVLTF
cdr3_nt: TGTGCCATCAGTTTAGCGGGAAACTCTGGGGCCAACGTCCTGACTTTC

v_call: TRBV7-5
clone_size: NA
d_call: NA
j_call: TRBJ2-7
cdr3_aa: CARRKLAGASYEQYF
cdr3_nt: TGTGCCAGAAGAAAACTAGCGGGAGCCTCCTACGAGCAGTACTTC

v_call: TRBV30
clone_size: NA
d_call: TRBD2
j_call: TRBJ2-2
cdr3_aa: CAWKLSGRASVGELFF
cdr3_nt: TGTGCCTGGAAACTTAGCGGGAGGGCCTCGGTCGGGGAGCTGTTTTTT

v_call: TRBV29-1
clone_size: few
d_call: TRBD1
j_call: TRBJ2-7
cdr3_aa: CSVRQGSGEQYF
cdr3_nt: TGCAGCGTTCGACAGGGAAGCGGCGAGCAGTACTTC

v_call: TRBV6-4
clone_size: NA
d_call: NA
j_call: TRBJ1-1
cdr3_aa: CASSEEANTEAFF
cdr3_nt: TGTGCCAGCAGTGAAGAGGCGAACACTGAAGCTTTCTTT

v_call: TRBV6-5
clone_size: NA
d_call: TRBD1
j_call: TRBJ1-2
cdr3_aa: CASRRGQFHYGYTF
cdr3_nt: TGTGCCAGCAGGCGGGGACAGTTCCACTATGGCTACACCTTC

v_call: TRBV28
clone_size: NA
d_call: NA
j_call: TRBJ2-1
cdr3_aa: CASSLLASEQFF
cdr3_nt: TGTGCCAGCAGCCTGCTAGCTTCTGAGCAGTTCTTC

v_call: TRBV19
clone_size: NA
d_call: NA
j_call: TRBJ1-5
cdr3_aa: CASSIGVAQVSPQHF
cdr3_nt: TGTGCCAGTAGTATAGGGGTAGCCCAAGTATCGCCCCAGCATTTT

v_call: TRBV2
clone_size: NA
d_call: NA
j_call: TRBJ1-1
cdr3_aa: CASSGTFLNTEAFF
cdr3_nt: TGTGCCAGCAGCGGGACATTTTTGAACACTGAAGCTTTCTTT

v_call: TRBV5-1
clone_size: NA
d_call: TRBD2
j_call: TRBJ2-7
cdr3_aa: CASSLGRERRVYEQYF
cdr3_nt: TGCGCCAGCAGCTTGGGGCGGGAGAGGCGTGTGTACGAGCAGTACTTC

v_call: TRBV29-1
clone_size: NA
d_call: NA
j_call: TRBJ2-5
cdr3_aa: CSVESLGAGLSQETQYF
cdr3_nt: TGCAGCGTTGAAAGTTTAGGGGCGGGGTTATCCCAAGAGACCCAGTACTTC

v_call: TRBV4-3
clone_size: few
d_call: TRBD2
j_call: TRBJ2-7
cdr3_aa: CASSQVPLGLAGVGEQYF
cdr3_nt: TGCGCCAGCAGCCAAGTTCCTTTGGGACTAGCGGGAGTAGGTGAGCAGTACTTC

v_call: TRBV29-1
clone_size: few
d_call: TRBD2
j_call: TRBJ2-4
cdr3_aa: CSVERARGGGTNIQYF
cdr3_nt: TGCAGCGTTGAACGGGCCCGTGGGGGGGGGACTAACATTCAGTACTTC

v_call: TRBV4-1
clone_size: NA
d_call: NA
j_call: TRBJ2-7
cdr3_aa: CASSQDRGSYEQYF
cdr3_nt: TGCGCCAGCAGCCAAGACAGGGGCTCCTACGAGCAGTACTTC

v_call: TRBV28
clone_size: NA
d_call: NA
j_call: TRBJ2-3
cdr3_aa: CASSSVGAGTDTQYF
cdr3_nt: TGTGCCAGCAGTTCAGTGGGAGCCGGCACAGATACGCAGTATTTT

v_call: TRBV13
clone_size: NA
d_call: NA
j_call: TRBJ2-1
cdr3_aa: CASSFLSGGNEQFF
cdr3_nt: TGTGCCAGCAGCTTTTTGTCGGGTGGGAATGAGCAGTTCTTC

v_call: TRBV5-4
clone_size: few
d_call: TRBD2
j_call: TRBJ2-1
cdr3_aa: CASSLGGGLALNGEQFF
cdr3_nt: TGTGCCAGCAGCTTGGGTGGGGGACTAGCGTTGAATGGTGAGCAGTTCTTC

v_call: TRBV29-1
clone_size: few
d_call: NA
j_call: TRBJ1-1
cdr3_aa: CSGAGGFTEAFF
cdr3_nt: TGCAGCGGAGCCGGAGGCTTCACTGAAGCTTTCTTT

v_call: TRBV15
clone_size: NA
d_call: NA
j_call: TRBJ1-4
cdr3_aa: CATSRGRGEKLFF
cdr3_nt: TGTGCCACCAGCAGAGGAAGGGGTGAAAAACTGTTTTTT

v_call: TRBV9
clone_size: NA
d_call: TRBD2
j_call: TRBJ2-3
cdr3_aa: CASSPQSGGGWTDTQYF
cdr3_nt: TGTGCCAGCAGCCCACAGTCGGGAGGAGGCTGGACAGATACGCAGTATTTT

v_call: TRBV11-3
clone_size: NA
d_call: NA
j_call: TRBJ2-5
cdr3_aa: CASSRVGTPKRETQYF
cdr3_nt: TGTGCCAGCAGCCGGGTTGGGACTCCAAAGCGGGAGACCCAGTACTTC

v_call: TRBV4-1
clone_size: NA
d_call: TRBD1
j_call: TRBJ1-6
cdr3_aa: CASSQGTGDSPLHF
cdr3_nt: TGCGCCAGCAGCCAAGGGACAGGGGATTCACCCCTCCACTTT

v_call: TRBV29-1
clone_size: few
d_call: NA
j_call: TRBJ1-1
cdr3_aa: CSVGGPDTEAFF
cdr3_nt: TGCAGCGTTGGAGGGCCGGACACTGAAGCTTTCTTT